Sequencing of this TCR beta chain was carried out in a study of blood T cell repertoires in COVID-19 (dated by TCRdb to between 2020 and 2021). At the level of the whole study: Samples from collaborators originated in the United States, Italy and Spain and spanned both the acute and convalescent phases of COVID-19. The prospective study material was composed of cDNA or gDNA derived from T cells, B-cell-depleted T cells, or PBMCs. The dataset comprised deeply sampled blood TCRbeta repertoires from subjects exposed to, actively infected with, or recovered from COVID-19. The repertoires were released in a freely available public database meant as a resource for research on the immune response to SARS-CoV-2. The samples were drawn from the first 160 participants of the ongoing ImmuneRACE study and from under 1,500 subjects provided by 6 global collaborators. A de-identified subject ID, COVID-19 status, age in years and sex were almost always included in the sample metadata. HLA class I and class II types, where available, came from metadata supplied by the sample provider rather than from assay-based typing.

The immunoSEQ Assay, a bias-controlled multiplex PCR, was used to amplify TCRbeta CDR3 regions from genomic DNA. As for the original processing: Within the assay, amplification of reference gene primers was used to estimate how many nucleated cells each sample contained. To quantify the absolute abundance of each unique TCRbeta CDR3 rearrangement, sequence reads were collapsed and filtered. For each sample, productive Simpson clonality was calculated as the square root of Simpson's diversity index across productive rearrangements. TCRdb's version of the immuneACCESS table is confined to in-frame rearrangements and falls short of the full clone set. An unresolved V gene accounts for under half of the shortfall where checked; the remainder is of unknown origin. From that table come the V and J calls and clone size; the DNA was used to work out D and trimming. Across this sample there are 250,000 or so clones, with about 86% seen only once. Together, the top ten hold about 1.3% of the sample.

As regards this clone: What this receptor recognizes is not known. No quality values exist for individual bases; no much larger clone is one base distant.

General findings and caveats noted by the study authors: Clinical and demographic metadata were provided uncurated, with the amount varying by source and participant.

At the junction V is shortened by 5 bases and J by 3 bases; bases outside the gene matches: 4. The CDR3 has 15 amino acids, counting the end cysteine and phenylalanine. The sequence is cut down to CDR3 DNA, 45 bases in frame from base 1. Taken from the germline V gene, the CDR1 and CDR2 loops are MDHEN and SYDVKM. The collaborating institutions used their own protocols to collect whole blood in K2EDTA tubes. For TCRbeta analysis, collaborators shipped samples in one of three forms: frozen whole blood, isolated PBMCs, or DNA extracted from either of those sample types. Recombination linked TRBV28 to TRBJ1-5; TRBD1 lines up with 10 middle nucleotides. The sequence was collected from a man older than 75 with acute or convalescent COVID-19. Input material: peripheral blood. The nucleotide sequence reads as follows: TGTGCCAGCAGTGTCGGGACAGGGGTCAATCAGCCCCAGCATTTT. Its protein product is CASSVGTGVNQPQHF.